This is a list of T cell receptor beta chains from one sample in a study of blood T cell repertoires in COVID-19. Data came from immunoSEQ multiplex PCR; TCRdb stores just in-frame clones and leaves some out. The sample records more than 300,000 clones, about 90% being singletons. Sample: peripheral blood. The receptors were gathered from a woman aged 18-29 years who had recovered from COVID-19. CDR3s include the opening cysteine and the closing phenylalanine or tryptophan. The D gene is left open where the match is weak. Some rows mark clone size as missing; the rest say once, few, many or name a class of expanded clone.

v_call	j_call	d_call	clone_size	cdr3_aa	cdr3_nt
TRBV7-2	TRBJ2-3	NA	NA	CASSARSGGRAQYF	TGTGCCAGCAGCGCTCGGTCCGGCGGCCGGGCGCAGTATTTT
TRBV9	TRBJ1-3	NA	NA	CASSARGPIYF	TGTGCCAGCAGCGCCAGGGGTCCCATATATTTT
TRBV3-1/TRBV3-2	TRBJ1-5	TRBD1	NA	CASSQRTGGPQPQHF	TGTGCCAGCAGCCAACGGACAGGGGGCCCTCAGCCCCAGCATTTT
TRBV6-2/TRBV6-3	TRBJ2-3	TRBD2	NA	CASSSPSGRALRDTQYF	TGTGCCAGCAGTTCCCCTAGCGGGAGGGCCCTCAGAGATACGCAGTATTTT
TRBV24-1	TRBJ2-3	NA	NA	CATSAGDTQYF	TGTGCCACCAGCGCAGGAGATACGCAGTATTTT
TRBV5-1	TRBJ2-3	TRBD2	NA	CASSLSPISGRATDTQYF	TGCGCCAGCAGCTTGTCGCCAATTAGCGGGAGGGCAACGGATACGCAGTATTTT
TRBV24-1	TRBJ1-2	NA	NA	CATSDGWGGFYGYTF	TGTGCCACCAGTGATGGTTGGGGGGGCTTCTATGGCTACACCTTC
TRBV30	TRBJ1-1	NA	NA	CAWTNMNTEAFF	TGTGCCTGGACAAACATGAACACTGAAGCTTTCTTT
TRBV13	TRBJ2-1	NA	NA	CASSLVSYNEQFF	TGTGCCAGCAGCTTAGTATCCTACAATGAGCAGTTCTTC
TRBV19	TRBJ1-5	NA	NA	CASSIVTGNQPQHF	TGTGCCAGTAGTATAGTGACAGGCAATCAGCCCCAGCATTTT
TRBV5-1	TRBJ2-5	NA	NA	CASSVTVQETQYF	TGCGCCAGCAGCGTGACAGTACAAGAGACCCAGTACTTC
TRBV6-4	TRBJ1-1	NA	NA	CASSETGNTEAFF	TGTGCCAGCAGTGAGACAGGGAACACTGAAGCTTTCTTT
TRBV5-4	TRBJ2-2	TRBD2	NA	CASSLAGGNTGELFF	TGTGCCAGCAGCTTGGCGGGGGGGAACACCGGGGAGCTGTTTTTT
TRBV7-9	TRBJ1-2	NA	NA	CASSLGGQALTYGYTF	TGTGCCAGCAGCTTAGGGGGGCAGGCCCTTACCTATGGCTACACCTTC
TRBV18	TRBJ1-1	NA	NA	CASSPPGHPLGVNTEAFF	TGTGCCAGCTCACCACCTGGCCACCCCCTCGGGGTGAACACTGAAGCTTTCTTT
TRBV27	TRBJ2-1	NA	NA	CASSRPGLDEQFF	TGTGCCAGCAGTCGGCCGGGTTTGGATGAGCAGTTCTTC
TRBV7-9	TRBJ1-2	TRBD1	few	CASSLDRAAAYF	TGTGCCAGCAGCCTTGACAGGGCAGCCGCTTACTTC
TRBV5-1	TRBJ2-5	TRBD1	NA	CASSFGTGDQETQYF	TGCGCCAGCAGCTTCGGGACAGGGGATCAAGAGACCCAGTACTTC
TRBV9	TRBJ2-2	TRBD2	NA	CASSRIAGGPGTGELFF	TGTGCCAGCAGCAGAATAGCGGGAGGGCCGGGCACCGGGGAGCTGTTTTTT
TRBV10-3	TRBJ1-1	TRBD1	NA	CAISESTGVRVNTEAFF	TGTGCCATCAGTGAGTCAACAGGGGTCAGGGTGAACACTGAAGCTTTCTTT
TRBV4-3	TRBJ2-3	TRBD2	once	CASSQGRAGVVDTQYF	TGCGCCAGCAGCCAAGGTCGAGCGGGAGTGGTAGATACGCAGTATTTT
TRBV29-1	TRBJ2-2	NA	once	CSVGAGSHTGELFF	TGCAGCGTTGGTGCGGGTTCTCACACCGGGGAGCTGTTTTTT
TRBV28	TRBJ1-2	NA	NA	CASSLPRKSGYTF	TGTGCCAGCAGTTTACCCAGGAAAAGTGGCTACACCTTC
TRBV19	TRBJ2-2	TRBD2	NA	CASNPGLAGGWNTGELFF	TGTGCCAGTAATCCGGGACTAGCGGGAGGCTGGAACACCGGGGAGCTGTTTTTT
TRBV7-9	TRBJ1-4	NA	few	CASSHRVANEKLFF	TGTGCCAGCAGCCATCGGGTTGCTAATGAAAAACTGTTTTTT
TRBV5-4	TRBJ2-1	TRBD1	NA	CASSFRGGRKYEQFF	TGTGCCAGCAGCTTCCGAGGGGGCCGAAAATATGAGCAGTTCTTC
TRBV11-2	TRBJ2-5	NA	NA	CASSFLARHRMKETQYF	TGTGCCAGCAGCTTCCTTGCGAGGCATAGGATGAAAGAGACCCAGTACTTC
TRBV19	TRBJ2-3	TRBD2	NA	CASSQTSGKYTQYF	TGTGCCAGTAGCCAGACTAGCGGGAAATATACGCAGTATTTT
TRBV7-6	TRBJ2-3	TRBD1	NA	CASRSQGAGNTDTQYF	TGTGCCAGCAGATCGCAGGGGGCCGGGAACACAGATACGCAGTATTTT
TRBV12-3/TRBV12-4	TRBJ2-1	TRBD2	NA	CASSLRLANEQFF	TGTGCCAGCAGTTTACGACTAGCGAATGAGCAGTTCTTC
TRBV29-1	TRBJ1-4	TRBD1	NA	CSVQATGTNEKLFF	TGCAGCGTACAAGCGACAGGGACTAATGAAAAACTGTTTTTT
TRBV7-9	TRBJ2-4	TRBD2	NA	CASSYSGSENIQYF	TGTGCCAGCAGCTATAGCGGGAGCGAAAACATTCAGTACTTC
TRBV19	TRBJ1-3	NA	many	CASSTRGKSTIYF	TGTGCCAGTAGTACACGGGGAAAGTCCACCATATATTTT
TRBV24-1	TRBJ1-5	TRBD1	many	CATSDGDRGQLNQPQHF	TGTGCCACCAGTGACGGGGACAGGGGGCAATTGAATCAGCCCCAGCATTTT
TRBV5-4	TRBJ1-1	NA	NA	CASSLAGNMNTEAFF	TGTGCCAGCAGCTTAGCCGGGAACATGAACACTGAAGCTTTCTTT
TRBV7-2	TRBJ1-5	NA	NA	CASSSKGQDNQPQHF	TGTGCCAGCAGCTCAAAGGGACAAGACAATCAGCCCCAGCATTTT
TRBV5-6	TRBJ1-2	NA	NA	CASSPPTFNRQGIYGYTF	TGTGCCAGCAGTCCTCCCACCTTTAATCGCCAGGGGATCTATGGCTACACCTTC
TRBV18	TRBJ2-3	NA	NA	CASSPFAGYGQYF	TGTGCCAGCTCACCCTTCGCAGGGTACGGGCAGTATTTT
TRBV4-1	TRBJ2-4	TRBD2	NA	CASSQVFSGRWNIQYF	TGCGCCAGCAGCCAAGTTTTTAGCGGGAGATGGAACATTCAGTACTTC
TRBV5-4	TRBJ1-1	NA	NA	CASSSGRANTEAFF	TGTGCCAGCAGCTCCGGCAGGGCTAACACTGAAGCTTTCTTT
TRBV7-7	TRBJ2-5	TRBD2	NA	CASSLGAGDTETQYF	TGTGCCAGCAGCTTGGGAGCGGGAGACACGGAGACCCAGTACTTC
TRBV2	TRBJ2-1	TRBD1	NA	CASSSRTGPQRYNEQFF	TGTGCCAGCAGCAGCCGGACAGGGCCGCAGAGGTACAATGAGCAGTTCTTC
TRBV10-2	TRBJ1-6	NA	NA	CASSDSRQAPLHF	TGCGCCAGCAGTGACTCCCGGCAGGCACCCCTCCACTTT
TRBV11-3	TRBJ2-1	TRBD2	NA	CASSSPTSGSSGYNEQFF	TGTGCCAGCAGCTCCCCGACTAGCGGGAGTTCCGGGTACAATGAGCAGTTCTTC
TRBV7-9	TRBJ1-2	TRBD1	NA	CASSPVQGPLYYGYTF	TGTGCCAGCAGCCCCGTACAGGGGCCGTTGTACTATGGCTACACCTTC
TRBV11-2	TRBJ2-2	NA	NA	CASSLSNGGTGELFF	TGTGCCAGCAGCTTATCCAACGGGGGCACCGGGGAGCTGTTTTTT
TRBV10-1	TRBJ1-6	NA	few	CASSEWSGSPLHF	TGCGCCAGCAGTGAGTGGAGTGGATCACCCCTCCACTTT
TRBV7-9	TRBJ1-1	NA	NA	CASGTPNTEAFF	TGTGCCAGCGGGACACCGAACACTGAAGCTTTCTTT